This T cell receptor beta chain stems from a study of CD8 T cells in ankylosing spondylitis listed by TCRdb under 2017. Notes on the research overall: To find TCR variants linked to disease, the study profiled T cell receptor beta repertoires in ankylosing spondylitis patients and healthy donors. The full study cohort comprised 25 ankylosing spondylitis patients and 85 to 120 healthy donors. Samples of peripheral blood were taken, and for ankylosing spondylitis patients, synovial fluid was collected as well. The paper's findings and limits, for the study overall: Some TCR beta motif variants had previously been reported in synovial fluid and blood of reactive arthritis patients, which suggested common disease-initiation mechanisms. The disease-linked clones were reported as significantly enriched in matched synovial fluid samples from ankylosing spondylitis patients. A CD8+ phenotype was shown by the disease-linked clones, which were found at relatively low frequencies in peripheral blood. Blood from ankylosing spondylitis patients appeared to be characterized by a TCR beta motif composed of eight highly homologous amino acid variants.

The germline V end is reduced by 3 bases and the J end by 4 bases; junction bases left unmatched: 7. Its CDR3 holds 15 amino acids, cysteine through phenylalanine. Of the read, only the CDR3 DNA is kept; its 45 bases are in frame from base 1. The germline V gene (reference sequence) gives CDR1 as DFQATT and CDR2 as SNEGSKA. Sequencing took place on an Illumina HiSeq 2500. TCR beta libraries were prepared by quantitative 5'-RACE with molecular barcodes. The authors' analysis ran thus. Disease-linked TCR variants were identified with a new computational method built on a probabilistic model of VDJ rearrangement. TCRdb reran the public reads through fastp at Q25 and MiXCR, keeping productive beta chains. Rows matching on CDR3 protein sequence are summarized as one entry with the most common DNA and genes. TCRdb, rather than the study authors, made the V and J calls. The sample records 150,000 to 200,000 distinct CDR3 sequences, under 35% of which are singletons. About 6% of the sample is held by the ten biggest clonotypes.

Synovial fluid samples were paired with blood samples taken from the same ankylosing spondylitis patients. This clonotype was seen repeatedly, ten times or more. Its antigen remains unidentified. No much larger clone exists at a distance of one base, and base qualities are not known. Sequencing input: synovial fluid, either unsorted or a sorted T cell fraction (not recorded which). This receptor chain uses TRBV20-1 and TRBJ2-7; 12 central bases correspond to TRBD2. The clonotype comes from a male donor with ankylosing spondylitis. The CDR3: CSASHTSGRTYEQYF. The DNA reads as follows: TGCAGTGCTAGCCACACTAGCGGGAGGACTTACGAGCAGTACTTC.